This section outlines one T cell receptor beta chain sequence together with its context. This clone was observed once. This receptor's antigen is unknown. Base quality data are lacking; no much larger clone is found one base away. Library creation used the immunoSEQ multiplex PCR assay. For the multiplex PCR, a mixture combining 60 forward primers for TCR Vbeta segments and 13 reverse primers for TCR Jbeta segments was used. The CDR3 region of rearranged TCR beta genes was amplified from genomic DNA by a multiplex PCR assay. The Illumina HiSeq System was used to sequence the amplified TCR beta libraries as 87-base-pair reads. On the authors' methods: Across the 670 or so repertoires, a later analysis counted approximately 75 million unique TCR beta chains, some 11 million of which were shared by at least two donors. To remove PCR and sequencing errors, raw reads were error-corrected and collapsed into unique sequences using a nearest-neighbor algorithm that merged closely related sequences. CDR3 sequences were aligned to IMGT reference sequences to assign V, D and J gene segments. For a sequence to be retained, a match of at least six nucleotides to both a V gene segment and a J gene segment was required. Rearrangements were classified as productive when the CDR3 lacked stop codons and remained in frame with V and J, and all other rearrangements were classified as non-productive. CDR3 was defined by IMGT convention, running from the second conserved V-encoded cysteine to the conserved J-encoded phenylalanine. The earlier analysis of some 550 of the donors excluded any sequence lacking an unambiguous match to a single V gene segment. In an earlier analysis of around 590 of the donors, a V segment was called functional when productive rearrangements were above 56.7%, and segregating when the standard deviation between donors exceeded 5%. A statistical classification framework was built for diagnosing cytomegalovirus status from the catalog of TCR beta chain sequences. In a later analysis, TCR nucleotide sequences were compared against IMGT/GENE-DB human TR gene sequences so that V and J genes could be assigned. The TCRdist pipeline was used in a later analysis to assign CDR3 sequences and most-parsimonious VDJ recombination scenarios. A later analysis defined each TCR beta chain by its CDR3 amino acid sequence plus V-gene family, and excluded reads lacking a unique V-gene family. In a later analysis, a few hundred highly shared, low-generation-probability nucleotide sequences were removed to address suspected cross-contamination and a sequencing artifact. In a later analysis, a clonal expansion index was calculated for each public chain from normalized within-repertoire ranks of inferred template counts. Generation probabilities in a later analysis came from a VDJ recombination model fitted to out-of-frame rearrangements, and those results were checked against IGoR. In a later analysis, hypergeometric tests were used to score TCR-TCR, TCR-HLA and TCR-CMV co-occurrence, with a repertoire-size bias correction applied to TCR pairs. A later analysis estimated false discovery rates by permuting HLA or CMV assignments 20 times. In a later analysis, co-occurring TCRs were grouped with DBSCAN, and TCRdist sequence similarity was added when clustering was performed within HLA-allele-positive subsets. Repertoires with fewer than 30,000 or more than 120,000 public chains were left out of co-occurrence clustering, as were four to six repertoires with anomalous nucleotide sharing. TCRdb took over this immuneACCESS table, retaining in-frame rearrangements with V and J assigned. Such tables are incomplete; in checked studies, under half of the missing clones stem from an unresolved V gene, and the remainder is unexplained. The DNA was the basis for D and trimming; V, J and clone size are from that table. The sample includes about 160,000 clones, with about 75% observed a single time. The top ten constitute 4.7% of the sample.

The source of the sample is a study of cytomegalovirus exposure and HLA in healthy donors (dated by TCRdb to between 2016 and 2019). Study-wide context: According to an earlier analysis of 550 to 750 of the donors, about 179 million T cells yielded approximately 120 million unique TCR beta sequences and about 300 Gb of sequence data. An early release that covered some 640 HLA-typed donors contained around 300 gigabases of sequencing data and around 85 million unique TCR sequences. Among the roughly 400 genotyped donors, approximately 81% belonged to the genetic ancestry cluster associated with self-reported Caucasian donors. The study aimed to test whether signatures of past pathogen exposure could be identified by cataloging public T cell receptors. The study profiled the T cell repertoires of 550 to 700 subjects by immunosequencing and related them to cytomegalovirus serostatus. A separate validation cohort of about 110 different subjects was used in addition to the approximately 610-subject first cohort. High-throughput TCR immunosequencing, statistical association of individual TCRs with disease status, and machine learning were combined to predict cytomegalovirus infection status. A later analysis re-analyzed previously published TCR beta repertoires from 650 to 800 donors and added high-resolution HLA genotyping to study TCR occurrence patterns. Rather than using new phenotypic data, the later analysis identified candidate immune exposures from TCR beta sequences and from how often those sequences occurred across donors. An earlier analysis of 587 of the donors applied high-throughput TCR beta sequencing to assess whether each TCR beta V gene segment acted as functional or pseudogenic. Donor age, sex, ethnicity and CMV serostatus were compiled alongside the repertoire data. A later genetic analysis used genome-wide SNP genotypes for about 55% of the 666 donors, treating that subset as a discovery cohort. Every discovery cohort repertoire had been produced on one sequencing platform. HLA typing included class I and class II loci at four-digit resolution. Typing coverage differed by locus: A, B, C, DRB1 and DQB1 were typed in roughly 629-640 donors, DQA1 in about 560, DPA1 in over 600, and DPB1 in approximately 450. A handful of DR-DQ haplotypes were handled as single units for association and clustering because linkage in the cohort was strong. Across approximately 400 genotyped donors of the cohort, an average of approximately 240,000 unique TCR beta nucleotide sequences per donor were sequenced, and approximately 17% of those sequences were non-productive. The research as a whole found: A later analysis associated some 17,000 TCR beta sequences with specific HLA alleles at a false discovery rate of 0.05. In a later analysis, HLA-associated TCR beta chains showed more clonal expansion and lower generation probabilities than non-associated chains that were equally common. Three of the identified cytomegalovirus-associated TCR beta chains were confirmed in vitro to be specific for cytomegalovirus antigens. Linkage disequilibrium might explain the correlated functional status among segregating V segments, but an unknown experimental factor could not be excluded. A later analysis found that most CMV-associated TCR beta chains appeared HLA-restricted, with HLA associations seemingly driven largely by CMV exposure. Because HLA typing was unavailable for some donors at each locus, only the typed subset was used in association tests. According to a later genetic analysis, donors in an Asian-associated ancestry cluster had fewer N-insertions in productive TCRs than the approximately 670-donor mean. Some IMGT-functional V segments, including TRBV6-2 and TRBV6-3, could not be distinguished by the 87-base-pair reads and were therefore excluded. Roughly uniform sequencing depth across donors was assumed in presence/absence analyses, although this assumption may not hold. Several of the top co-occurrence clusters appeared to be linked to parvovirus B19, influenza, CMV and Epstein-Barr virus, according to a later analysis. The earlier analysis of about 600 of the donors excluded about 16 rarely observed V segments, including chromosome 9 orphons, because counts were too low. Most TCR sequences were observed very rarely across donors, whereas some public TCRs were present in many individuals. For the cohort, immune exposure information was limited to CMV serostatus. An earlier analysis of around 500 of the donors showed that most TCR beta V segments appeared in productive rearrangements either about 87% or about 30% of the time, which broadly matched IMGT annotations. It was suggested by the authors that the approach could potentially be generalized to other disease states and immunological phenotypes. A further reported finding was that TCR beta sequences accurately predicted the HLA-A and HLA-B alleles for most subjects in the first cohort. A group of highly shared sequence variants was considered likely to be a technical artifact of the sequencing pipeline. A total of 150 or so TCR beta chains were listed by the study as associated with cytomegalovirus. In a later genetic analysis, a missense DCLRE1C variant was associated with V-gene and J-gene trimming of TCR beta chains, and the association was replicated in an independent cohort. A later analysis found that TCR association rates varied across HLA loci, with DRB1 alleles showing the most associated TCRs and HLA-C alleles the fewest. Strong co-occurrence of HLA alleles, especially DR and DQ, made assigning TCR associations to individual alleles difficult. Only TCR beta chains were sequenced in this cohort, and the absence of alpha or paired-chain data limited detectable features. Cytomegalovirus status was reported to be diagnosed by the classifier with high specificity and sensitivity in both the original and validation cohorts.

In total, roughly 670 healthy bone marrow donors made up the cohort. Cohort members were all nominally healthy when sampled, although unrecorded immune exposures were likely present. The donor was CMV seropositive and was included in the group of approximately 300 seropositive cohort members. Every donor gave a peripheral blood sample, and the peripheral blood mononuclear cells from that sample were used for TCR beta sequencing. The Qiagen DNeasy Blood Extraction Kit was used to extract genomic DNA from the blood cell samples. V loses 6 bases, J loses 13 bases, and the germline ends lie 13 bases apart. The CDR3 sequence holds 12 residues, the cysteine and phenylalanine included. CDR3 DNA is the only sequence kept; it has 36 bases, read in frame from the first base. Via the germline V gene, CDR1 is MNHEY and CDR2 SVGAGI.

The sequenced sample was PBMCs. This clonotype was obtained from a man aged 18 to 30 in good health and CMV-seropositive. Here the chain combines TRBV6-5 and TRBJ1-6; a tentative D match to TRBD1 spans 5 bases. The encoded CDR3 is CASSWQGRPLHF. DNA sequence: TGTGCCAGCAGCTGGCAGGGTCGGCCCCTCCACTTT.